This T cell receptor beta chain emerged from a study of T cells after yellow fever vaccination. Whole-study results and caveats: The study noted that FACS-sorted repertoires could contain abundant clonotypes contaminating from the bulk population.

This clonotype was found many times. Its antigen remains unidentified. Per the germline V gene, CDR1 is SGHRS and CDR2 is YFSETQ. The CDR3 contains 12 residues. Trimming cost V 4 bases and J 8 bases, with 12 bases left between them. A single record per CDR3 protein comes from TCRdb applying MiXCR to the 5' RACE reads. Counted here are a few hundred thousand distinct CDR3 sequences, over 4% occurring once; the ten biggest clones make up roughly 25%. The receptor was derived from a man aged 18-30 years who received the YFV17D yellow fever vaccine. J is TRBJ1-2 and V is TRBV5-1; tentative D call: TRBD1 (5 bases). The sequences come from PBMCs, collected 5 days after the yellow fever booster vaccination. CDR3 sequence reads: CASSAQGVGYTF. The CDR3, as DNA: TGCGCCAGCAGCGCTCAGGGAGTAGGCTACACCTTC.